The sequence of this T cell receptor (beta chain) was determined in a study of control samples from healthy donors and cancer patients. The data were produced by immunoSEQ multiplex PCR, yet TCRdb's version contains in-frame clones alone and is incomplete. The sample has 100,000 to 150,000 clones; about 89% are singletons. The material sequenced was blood. This clonotype originated in a man between 60 and 75 years old in good health.

CDR3 sequence: CASSGKRDSPLHF. CDR3 in DNA: TGTGCCAGCAGCGGGAAGAGGGATTCACCCCTCCACTTT. The chain carries TRBV11-2 and TRBJ1-6, with D hard to call. Trimming took off 5 bases at V and 8 bases at J, with 10 bases between the two ends. CDR1 and CDR2 from the germline V gene are SGHAT and FQNNGV. The length of the CDR3 is 13 residues.